The TCR beta chain under discussion was sequenced for a study of blood T cell repertoires in COVID-19. Study-level information: Researchers got acute and convalescent COVID-19 samples from the United States, Italy and Spain.

Enrolment of Seattle patients took place during active infection, and they were followed longitudinally. This CDR3 region has 13 residues. Looked up from germline, CDR1 is SNHLY and CDR2 is FYNNEI. The ends were cut back, 3 bases at V and 8 bases at J, with 11 bases in the middle. Assay: immunoSEQ multiplex PCR; the TCRdb copy retains only in-frame clones and omits some. The sample consists of around 460,000 clones, around nine tenths of them appearing once. The sequenced sample was peripheral blood. The rearrangement uses TRBV2 and TRBJ2-1, with D maybe TRBD2 (5 bases). The receptor was derived from a young man with COVID-19, enrolled during active disease. CDR3 loop: CASSDRGGDEQFF. The CDR3 region has the DNA TGTGCCAGCAGTGACCGGGGTGGCGATGAGCAGTTCTTC.